Listed below are T cell receptor beta chains from one sample, sequenced in a study of CD8 T cells in ankylosing spondylitis. Each CDR3 protein gets one entry after TCRdb re-called the 5' RACE reads with MiXCR. The data hold fewer than 250,000 distinct CDR3 sequences, with roughly a tenth observed a single time. The material sequenced was blood, either unsorted or a sorted T cell fraction (not recorded which). These receptors were collected from a male donor with ankylosing spondylitis or in good health (not recorded which). The CDR3 runs from the conserved cysteine through the conserved F or W. The D gene is left open where the match is weak. A row's size may be missing; if present it is once, few, many or a size class.

clone size	V gene	J gene	D gene	CDR3 DNA	CDR3 protein
many	TRBV14	TRBJ1-1	NA	TGTGCCAGCAGCCAAGGGGGTGAAACAGCTTGGGCGGCTTTCTTT	CASSQGGETAWAAFF
NA	TRBV7-2	TRBJ2-7	NA	TGTGCCAGCAGCAGCCTTGCTCCACGGGGGTACGAGCAGTACTTC	CASSSLAPRGYEQYF
many	TRBV6-1	TRBJ2-1	TRBD1	TGTGCCAGCAGTGTGGACAGGGGCGAGCAGTTCTTC	CASSVDRGEQFF
once	TRBV7-2	TRBJ2-7	NA	TGTGCCAGCTGCTGGGGGTCGTACGAGCAGTACTTC	CASCWGSYEQYF
many	TRBV10-3	TRBJ1-1	NA	TGTGCCATCAGTGCCAATCCCGGGACCTCAGGAACTGAAGCTTTCTTT	CAISANPGTSGTEAFF
many	TRBV20-1	TRBJ2-3	TRBD2	TGCAGTGCTTTTAGCGGGAGTGTTCTAGATACGCAGTATTTT	CSAFSGSVLDTQYF
many	TRBV20-1	TRBJ1-1	NA	TGCAGTGTTGGGGGTCTGAGGGAAGCTTTCTTT	CSVGGLREAFF
NA	TRBV2	TRBJ2-1	NA	TGTGCCAGCAGTGTTCGGGGAAGTACCTACAATGAGCAGTTCTTC	CASSVRGSTYNEQFF
NA	TRBV5-1	TRBJ2-1	NA	TGCGCCAGCAGCTTTCGGACCCCCTACAATGAGCAGTTCTTC	CASSFRTPYNEQFF
many	TRBV6-5	TRBJ2-7	NA	TGTGCCAGCAGTTCGGGACGGTCCTACGAGCAGTACTTC	CASSSGRSYEQYF
many	TRBV20-1	TRBJ2-3	TRBD2	TGCAGTGCTACGAGGCTAGCGGAACCCACAGATACGCAGTATTTT	CSATRLAEPTDTQYF
few	TRBV6-1	TRBJ2-7	NA	TGTGCCAGCACCAACCAGGGAGGAGTCTCCGAGCAGTACTTC	CASTNQGGVSEQYF
NA	TRBV4-2	TRBJ1-5	TRBD1	TGTGCCAGCAGCCACGGACAGGGCAGCAATCAGCCCCAGCATTTT	CASSHGQGSNQPQHF
many	TRBV9	TRBJ1-2	NA	TGTGCCAGCAGCGCCGATCTGGGGGGCTCCTATGGCTACACCTTC	CASSADLGGSYGYTF
few	TRBV4-1	TRBJ2-2	NA	TGCGCCAGCAGCCCGGCAGCCCGCTACACCGGGGAGCTGTTTTTT	CASSPAARYTGELFF
many	TRBV12-3/TRBV12-4	TRBJ1-4	NA	TGTGCCAGCAGCCAAACTGACAGGCTTGAAAAACTGTTTTTT	CASSQTDRLEKLFF
many	TRBV4-1	TRBJ1-3	NA	TGCGCCAGCAGCCAAGAAGGACGACGAGGAAACACCATATATTTT	CASSQEGRRGNTIYF
many	TRBV2	TRBJ2-7	NA	TGTGCCAGCAGAGGGGCGGACCTACAAGAGCAGTACTTC	CASRGADLQEQYF
many	TRBV20-1	TRBJ2-5	NA	TGCAGTGCTAGCGGAGGGGGGGAGACCCAGTACTTC	CSASGGGETQYF
few	TRBV9	TRBJ2-1	NA	TGTGCCAGCAGCGTAGGTGGACTTGCGGGGACCAATGAGCAGTTCTTC	CASSVGGLAGTNEQFF
many	TRBV20-1	TRBJ2-5	TRBD2	TGCAGTGCTCCGGGGGGACTAGCGGGGGTGGGGGAGACCCAGTACTTC	CSAPGGLAGVGETQYF
NA	TRBV28	TRBJ2-3	NA	TGTGCCAGCAGTCCCACTAGCCTAAGCACAGATACGCAGTATTTT	CASSPTSLSTDTQYF
many	TRBV29-1	TRBJ2-5	NA	TGCAGCGTTGAAGCGGTTCGGGAGACCCAGTACTTC	CSVEAVRETQYF
many	TRBV28	TRBJ1-2	TRBD1	TGTGCCAGCAGTATCCAGGGGGCGCAAATAAAGAGCTACACCTTC	CASSIQGAQIKSYTF
few	TRBV7-2	TRBJ2-3	TRBD2	TGTGCCAGCAGCTTAGGCCTACTAGCGGGGTGGGCAGATACGCAGTATTTT	CASSLGLLAGWADTQYF
few	TRBV20-1	TRBJ2-5	NA	TGCAGTGCTAGCGTCGAGACCCAGTACTTC	CSASVETQYF
many	TRBV7-9	TRBJ1-5	NA	TGTGCCAGCAGCTTAGGGCGACGGGAAGGTCAGCCCCAGCATTTT	CASSLGRREGQPQHF
many	TRBV28	TRBJ1-2	NA	TGTGCCAGCAGTCAAGGCCCCGGGAATAACTATGGCTACACCTTC	CASSQGPGNNYGYTF
many	TRBV25-1	TRBJ2-3	NA	TGTGCCAGCAGTGAATGGGGGGCAGGGGATACGCAGTATTTT	CASSEWGAGDTQYF
many	TRBV4-1	TRBJ1-3	TRBD1	TGCGCCAGCAGCCTCGGGACAGGACCTGGAAACACCATATATTTT	CASSLGTGPGNTIYF
few	TRBV9	TRBJ2-3	TRBD2	TGTGCCAGCAGCGTAGGAGCGGGGGGAACCTCCCAGGAATTT	CASSVGAGGTSQEF
NA	TRBV7-2	TRBJ2-7	NA	TGTGCCAGCAGCCCCCTTATAGTGGACGTCTACGAGCAGTACTTC	CASSPLIVDVYEQYF
NA	TRBV7-2	TRBJ2-7	TRBD1	TGTGCCAGCAGCACACGACAGGGCCCCGGGGAGCAGTACTTC	CASSTRQGPGEQYF
few	TRBV27	TRBJ2-7	TRBD1	TGTGCCAGCAGTTGGGCAGGGGGCGCGAGCTCCTACGAGCAGTACTTC	CASSWAGGASSYEQYF
many	TRBV10-3	TRBJ2-2	TRBD1	TGTGCCATCAGCAGCCCGGGACAGGGGAACATGGTCGCCGGGGAGCTGTTTTTT	CAISSPGQGNMVAGELFF
many	TRBV20-1	TRBJ1-1	TRBD1	TGCAGTGCTACGACAGGGTACACTGAAGCTTTCTTT	CSATTGYTEAFF
many	TRBV12-3/TRBV12-4	TRBJ1-1	NA	TGTGCCAGCAGTTTAGCAGAAAAGGGTGAAGCTTTCTTT	CASSLAEKGEAFF
few	TRBV18	TRBJ2-7	TRBD1	TGTGCCAGCTCACCCATACAGGGGGGAGGAAACGAGCAGTACTTC	CASSPIQGGGNEQYF
few	TRBV12-3/TRBV12-4	TRBJ2-7	NA	TGTGCCAGCAGTTTGGGGGCGGATCAGTACTTC	CASSLGADQYF
many	TRBV20-1	TRBJ2-3	NA	TGCAGTGCTAGAGCAGATACGCAGTATTTT	CSARADTQYF
many	TRBV4-2	TRBJ2-7	TRBD1	TGTGCCAGCAGCCACCCCCCGGGACAGGGCTCCTACGAGCAGTACTTC	CASSHPPGQGSYEQYF
many	TRBV12-3/TRBV12-4	TRBJ1-2	NA	TGTGCCAGCAGTACTACCAGCTATGGCTACACCTTC	CASSTTSYGYTF
NA	TRBV7-9	TRBJ2-3	TRBD1	TGTGCCAGCAGCTTAGCGGGGGACAGGGCAGATACGCAGTATTTT	CASSLAGDRADTQYF
many	TRBV12-3/TRBV12-4	TRBJ2-5	NA	TGTGCCAGCAGCCCCAATGGGAGGAGAGAGACCCAGTACTTC	CASSPNGRRETQYF
NA	TRBV20-1	TRBJ2-3	NA	TGCAGTGCTAGAGTGTCCCGGGAGATCGCAGATACGCAGTATTTT	CSARVSREIADTQYF
few	TRBV28	TRBJ2-7	NA	TGTGCCAGCAGTTTATCGCAAGTAGGCGAGCAGTACTTC	CASSLSQVGEQYF
many	TRBV6-5	TRBJ1-2	NA	TGTGCCAGCAGTTACGGGGCAGGGACGCACAACTATGGCTACACCTTC	CASSYGAGTHNYGYTF
NA	TRBV10-1	TRBJ2-3	NA	TGCGCCAGCAGGCGTGGCGGTGAGGCGCAGTATTTT	CASRRGGEAQYF
few	TRBV29-1	TRBJ2-7	TRBD1	TGCAGCGTTTTGGGACAGAACGTATACGAGCAGTACTTC	CSVLGQNVYEQYF
few	TRBV20-1	TRBJ1-5	TRBD1	TGCAGTGCTATTGGGGACAGGGGCGGCAATCAGCCCCAGCATTTT	CSAIGDRGGNQPQHF
many	TRBV12-3/TRBV12-4	TRBJ2-3	NA	TGTGCCAGCAGTTTGGGTCCGCGGCCTAGCACAGATACGCAGTATTTT	CASSLGPRPSTDTQYF
many	TRBV28	TRBJ2-3	TRBD1	TGTGCCAGCAGTGCCCTTGACAGGGCCGACACAGATACGCAGTATTTT	CASSALDRADTDTQYF
few	TRBV5-4	TRBJ1-3	NA	TGTGCCAGCAGCCGTGCAGGGGTCGGAAACACCATATATTTT	CASSRAGVGNTIYF